This T cell receptor (beta chain) was sequenced in a study of PD-L1 blockade in urothelial cancer. Described time point: pretreatment peripheral blood. Profiling relied on immunoSEQ multiplex PCR, and the TCRdb table lists in-frame clones only, not all of them. The profile shows more than 40,000 clones, 82% of them singletons. The CDR3 extends over 13 amino acids. Trimming took off 0 bases at V and 9 bases at J, with 9 bases between the two ends. The germline gives CDR1 MNHEY, CDR2 SMNVEV (reference sequence). The chain has TRBV27 and TRBJ2-1; D possibly corresponds to TRBD2 (6 bases). Sequenced here: PBMCs, sampled around atezolizumab (anti-PD-L1) treatment. The origin of this receptor is a man in his fifties or sixties with urothelial cancer. The CDR3: CASSLSNGGEQFF. CDR3 bases: TGTGCCAGCAGTTTATCGAACGGGGGTGAGCAGTTCTTC.